What follows is one TCR beta chain and its context. Germline V gene data show CDR1 as SGHTA and CDR2 as FQGNSA. The junction had 7 bases not matched to a gene; V was cut back by 5 bases and J by 3 bases. The CDR3 is 14 amino acids. This sample was included in a study of blood T cell repertoires in COVID-19. The overall study: COVID-19 samples from acute and convalescent phases originated in the United States, Italy and Spain. In each case, the material was cDNA or gDNA derived from T cells, B-cell-depleted T cells, or PBMCs.

Authors' data handling: It was from reference gene primer amplification that nucleated cell counts were estimated. Here immunoSEQ multiplex PCR was the method, and the copy in TCRdb shows in-frame clones only, minus some. D and trimming come from the DNA, and the V and J calls and clone size come from that table. In the table there are 300,000 or so clones, approximately 87% of which are singletons. Sequencing was performed on peripheral blood. The J gene is TRBJ2-7, the V gene TRBV7-2, with 7 bases matching TRBD1. This receptor was identified in a woman in her thirties or forties who had recovered from COVID-19. The DNA for the CDR3 is TGTGCCAGCAGCATCGACAGGGCCAACTACGAGCAGTACTTC. Translating gives CASSIDRANYEQYF.